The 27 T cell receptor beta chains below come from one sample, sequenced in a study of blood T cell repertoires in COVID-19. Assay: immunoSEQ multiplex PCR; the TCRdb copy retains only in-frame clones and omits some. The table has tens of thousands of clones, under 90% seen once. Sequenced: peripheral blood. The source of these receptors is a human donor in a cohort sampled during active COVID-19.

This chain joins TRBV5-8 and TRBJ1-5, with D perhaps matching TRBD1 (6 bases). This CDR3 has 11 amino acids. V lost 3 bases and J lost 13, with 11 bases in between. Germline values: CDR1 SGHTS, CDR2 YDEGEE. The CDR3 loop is CASSSTGSQHF. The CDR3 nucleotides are TGTGCCAGCAGCTCCACAGGGAGTCAGCATTTT.

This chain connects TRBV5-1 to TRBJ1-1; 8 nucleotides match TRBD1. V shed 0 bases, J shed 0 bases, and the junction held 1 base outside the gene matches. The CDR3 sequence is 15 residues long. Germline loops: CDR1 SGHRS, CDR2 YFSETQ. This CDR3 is CASSLAGGLNTEAFF. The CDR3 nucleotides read TGCGCCAGCAGCTTGGCAGGGGGCTTGAACACTGAAGCTTTCTTT.

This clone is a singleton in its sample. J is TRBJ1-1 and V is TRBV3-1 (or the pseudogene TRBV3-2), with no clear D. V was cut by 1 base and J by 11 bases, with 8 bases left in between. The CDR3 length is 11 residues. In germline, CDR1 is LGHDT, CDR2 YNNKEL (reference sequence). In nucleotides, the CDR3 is TGTGCCAGCAGCCAAGGCGGGAGGGCTTTCTTT. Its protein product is CASSQGGRAFF.

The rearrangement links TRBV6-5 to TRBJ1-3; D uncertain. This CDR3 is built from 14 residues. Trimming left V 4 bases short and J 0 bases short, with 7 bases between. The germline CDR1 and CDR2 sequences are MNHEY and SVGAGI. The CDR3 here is CASSSVLSGNTIYF. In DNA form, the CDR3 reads TGTGCCAGCAGTTCAGTTCTCTCTGGAAACACCATATATTTT.

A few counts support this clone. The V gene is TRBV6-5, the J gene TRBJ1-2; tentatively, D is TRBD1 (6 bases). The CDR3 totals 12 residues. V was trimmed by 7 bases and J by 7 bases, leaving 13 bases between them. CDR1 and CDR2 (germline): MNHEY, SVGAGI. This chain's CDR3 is CASTTGISGYTF. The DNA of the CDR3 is TGTGCCAGCACCACAGGGATCTCTGGCTACACCTTC.

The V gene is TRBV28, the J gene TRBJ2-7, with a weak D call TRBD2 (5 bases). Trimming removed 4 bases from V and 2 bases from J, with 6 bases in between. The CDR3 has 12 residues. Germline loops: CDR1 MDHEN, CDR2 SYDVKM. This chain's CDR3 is CASSSGTYEQYF. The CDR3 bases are TGTGCCAGCAGTTCCGGGACCTACGAGCAGTACTTC. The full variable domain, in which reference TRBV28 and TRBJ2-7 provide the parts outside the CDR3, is DVKVTQSSRYLVKRTGEKVFLECVQDMDHENMFWYRQDPGLGLRLIYFSYDVKMKEKGDIPEGYSVSREKKERFSLILESASTNQTSMYLCASSSGTYEQYFGPGTRLTVT.

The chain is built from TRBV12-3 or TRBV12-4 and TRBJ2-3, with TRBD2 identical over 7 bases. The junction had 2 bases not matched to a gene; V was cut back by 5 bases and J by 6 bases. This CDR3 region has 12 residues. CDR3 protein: CASSGLGDTQYF. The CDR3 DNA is TGTGCCAGCAGTGGACTAGGGGATACGCAGTATTTT.

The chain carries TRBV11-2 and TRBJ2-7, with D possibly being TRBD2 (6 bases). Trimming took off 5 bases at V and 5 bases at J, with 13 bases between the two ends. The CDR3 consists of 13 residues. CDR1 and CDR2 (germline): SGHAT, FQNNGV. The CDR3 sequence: CASSTGSRNEQYF. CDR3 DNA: TGTGCCAGCAGCACCGGGAGTCGGAACGAGCAGTACTTC.

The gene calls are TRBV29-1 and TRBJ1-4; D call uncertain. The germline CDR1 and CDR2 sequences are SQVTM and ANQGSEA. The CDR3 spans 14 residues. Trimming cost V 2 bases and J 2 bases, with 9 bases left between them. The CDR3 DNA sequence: TGCAGCGTTGAAACCCTAGAGACTAATGAAAAACTGTTTTTT. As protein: CSVETLETNEKLFF. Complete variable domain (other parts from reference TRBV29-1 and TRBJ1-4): SAVISQKPSRDICQRGTSLTIQCQVDSQVTMMFWYRQQPGQSLTLIATANQGSEATYESGFVIDKFPISRPNLTFSTLTVSNMSPEDSSIYLCSVETLETNEKLFFGSGTQLSVL.

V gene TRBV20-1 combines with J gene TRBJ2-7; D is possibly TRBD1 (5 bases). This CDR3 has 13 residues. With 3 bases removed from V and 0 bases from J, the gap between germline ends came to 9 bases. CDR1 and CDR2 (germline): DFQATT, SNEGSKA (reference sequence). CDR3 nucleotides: TGCAGTGCTAGTGACAGAAGCTCCTACGAGCAGTACTTC. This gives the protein CSASDRSSYEQYF.

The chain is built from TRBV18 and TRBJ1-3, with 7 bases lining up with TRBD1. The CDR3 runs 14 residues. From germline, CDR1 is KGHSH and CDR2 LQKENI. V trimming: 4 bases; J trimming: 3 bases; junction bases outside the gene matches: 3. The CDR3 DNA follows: TGTGCCAGCTCACTTCGACAGGGTGGAAACACCATATATTTT. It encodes CASSLRQGGNTIYF.

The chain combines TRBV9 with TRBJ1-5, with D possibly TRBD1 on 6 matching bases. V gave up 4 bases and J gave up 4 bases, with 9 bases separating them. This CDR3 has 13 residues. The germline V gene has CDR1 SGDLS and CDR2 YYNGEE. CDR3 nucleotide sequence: TGTGCCAGCAGCTCTCAGGGGAATCAGCCCCAGCATTTT. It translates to CASSSQGNQPQHF.

The CDR3 nucleotides are TGTGCCAGCTCACTCAACTCCCACCAAGAGACCCAGTACTTC. Its translation is CASSLNSHQETQYF. The J gene is TRBJ2-5, the V gene TRBV18; D is unresolved. V gave up 4 bases and J gave up 0 bases, with 9 bases separating them. Germline CDR1 KGHSH, CDR2 LQKENI. The CDR3 length is 14 residues.

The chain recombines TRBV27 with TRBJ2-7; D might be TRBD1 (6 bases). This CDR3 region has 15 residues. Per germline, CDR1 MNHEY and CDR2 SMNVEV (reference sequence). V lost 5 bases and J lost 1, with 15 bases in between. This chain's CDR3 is CASSMKSTGSYEQYF. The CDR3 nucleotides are TGTGCCAGCAGTATGAAATCGACAGGTTCCTACGAGCAGTACTTC.

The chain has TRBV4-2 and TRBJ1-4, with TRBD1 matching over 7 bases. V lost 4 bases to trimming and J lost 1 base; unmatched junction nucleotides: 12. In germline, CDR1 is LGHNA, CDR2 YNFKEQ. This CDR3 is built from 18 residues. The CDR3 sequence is CASSLNTNHRGTNEKLFF. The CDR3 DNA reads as TGTGCCAGCAGCCTCAACACGAATCACAGGGGAACTAATGAAAAACTGTTTTTT.

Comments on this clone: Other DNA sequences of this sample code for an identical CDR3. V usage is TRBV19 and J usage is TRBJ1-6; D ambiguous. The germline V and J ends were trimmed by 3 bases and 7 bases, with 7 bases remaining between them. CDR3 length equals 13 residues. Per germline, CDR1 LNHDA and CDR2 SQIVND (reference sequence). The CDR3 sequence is CASSISGNSPLHF. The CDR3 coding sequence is TGTGCCAGTAGTATCTCGGGGAATTCACCCCTCCACTTT.

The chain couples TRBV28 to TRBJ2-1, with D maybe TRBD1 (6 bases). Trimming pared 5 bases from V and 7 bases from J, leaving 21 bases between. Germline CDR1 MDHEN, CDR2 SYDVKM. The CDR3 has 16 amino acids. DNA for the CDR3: TGTGCCAGCAGTCTGCCACAGGGAGAGGGGTGGAATGAGCAGTTCTTC. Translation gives CASSLPQGEGWNEQFF.

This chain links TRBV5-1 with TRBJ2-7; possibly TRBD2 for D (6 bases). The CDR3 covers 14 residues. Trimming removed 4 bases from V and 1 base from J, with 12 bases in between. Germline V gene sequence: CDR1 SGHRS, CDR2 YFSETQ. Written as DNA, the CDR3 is TGCGCCAGCAGCCCGCCCCGGGAGTCCTACGAGCAGTACTTC. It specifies CASSPPRESYEQYF.

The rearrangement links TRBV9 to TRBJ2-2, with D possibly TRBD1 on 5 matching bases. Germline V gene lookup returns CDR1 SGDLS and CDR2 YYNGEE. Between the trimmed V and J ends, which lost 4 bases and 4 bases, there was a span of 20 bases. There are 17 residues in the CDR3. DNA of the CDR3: TGTGCCAGCAGCCTAAGTCCCAGGGTTTCGAGCACCGGGGAGCTGTTTTTT. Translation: CASSLSPRVSSTGELFF.

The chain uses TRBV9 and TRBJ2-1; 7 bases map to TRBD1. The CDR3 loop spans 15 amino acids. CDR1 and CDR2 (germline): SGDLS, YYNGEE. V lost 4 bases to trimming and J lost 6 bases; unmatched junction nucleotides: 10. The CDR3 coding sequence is TGTGCCAGCAGCCCTCAGGGGGTTGGGCGCAATGAGCAGTTCTTC. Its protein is CASSPQGVGRNEQFF.

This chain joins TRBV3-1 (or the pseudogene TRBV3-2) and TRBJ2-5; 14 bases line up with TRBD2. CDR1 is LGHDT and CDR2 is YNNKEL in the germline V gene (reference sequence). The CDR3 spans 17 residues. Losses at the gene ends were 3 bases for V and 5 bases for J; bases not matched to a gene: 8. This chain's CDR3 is CASSQGGTSGSDETQYF. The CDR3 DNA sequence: TGTGCCAGCAGCCAGGGGGGGACTAGCGGGAGTGACGAGACCCAGTACTTC.

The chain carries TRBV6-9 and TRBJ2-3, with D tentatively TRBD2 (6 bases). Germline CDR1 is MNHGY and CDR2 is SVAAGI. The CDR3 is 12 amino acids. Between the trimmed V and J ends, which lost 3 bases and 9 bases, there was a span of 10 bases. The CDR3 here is CASSYPGETQYF. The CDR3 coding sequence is TGTGCCAGCAGTTACCCGGGGGAAACGCAGTATTTT.

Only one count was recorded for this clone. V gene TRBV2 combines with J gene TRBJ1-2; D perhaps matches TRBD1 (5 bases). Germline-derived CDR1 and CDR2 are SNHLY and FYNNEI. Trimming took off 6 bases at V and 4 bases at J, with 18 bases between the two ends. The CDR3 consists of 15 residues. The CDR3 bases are TGTGCCAGCAGGGGAATTTCTCAGGGTAGCTATGGCTACACCTTC. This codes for CASRGISQGSYGYTF.

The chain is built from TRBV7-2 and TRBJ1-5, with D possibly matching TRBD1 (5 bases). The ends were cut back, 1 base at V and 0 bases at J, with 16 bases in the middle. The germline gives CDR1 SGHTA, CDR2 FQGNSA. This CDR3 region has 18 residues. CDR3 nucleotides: TGTGCCAGCAGCTTAGGACCAGGGAGGGCATATAGCAATCAGCCCCAGCATTTT. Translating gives CASSLGPGRAYSNQPQHF.

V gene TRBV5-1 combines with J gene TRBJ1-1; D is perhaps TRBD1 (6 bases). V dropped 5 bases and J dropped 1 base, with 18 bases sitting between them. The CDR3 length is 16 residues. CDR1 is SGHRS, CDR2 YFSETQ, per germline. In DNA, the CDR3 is TGCGCCAGCAGTCTCGGTGGGGGGGCCTCGAACACTGAAGCTTTCTTT. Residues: CASSLGGGASNTEAFF. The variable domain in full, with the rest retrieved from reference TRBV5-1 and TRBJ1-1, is KAGVTQTPRYLIKTRGQQVTLSCSPISGHRSVSWYQQTPGQGLQFLFEYFSETQRNKGNFPGRFSGRQFSNSRSEMNVSTLELGDSALYLCASSLGGGASNTEAFFGQGTRLTVV.

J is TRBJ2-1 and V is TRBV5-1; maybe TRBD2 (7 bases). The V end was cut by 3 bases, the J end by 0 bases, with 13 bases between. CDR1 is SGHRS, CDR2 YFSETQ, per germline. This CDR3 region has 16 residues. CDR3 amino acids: CASSSSGGLSYNEQFF. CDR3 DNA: TGCGCCAGCAGCTCCTCGGGGGGCCTCTCCTACAATGAGCAGTTCTTC.

CDR3 sequence (DNA): TGCAGCGTTGCACAAGGCGGGGGGTGGGACACTGAAGCTTTCTTT. Translating it yields CSVAQGGGWDTEAFF. The rearrangement links TRBV29-1 to TRBJ1-1; the D gene is possibly TRBD1 (5 bases). V lost 4 bases, J lost 3 bases, and 18 bases lay in between. This CDR3 comprises 15 residues. The germline V gene encodes CDR1 SQVTM and CDR2 ANQGSEA.